These T cell receptor beta chains were read from a single sample in a study of T cells expressing NK-cell markers. TCRdb re-called the 5' RACE reads and gives one entry per CDR3 protein, without DNA. The sample totals a few hundred thousand distinct CDR3 sequences; its top ten clones hold over 1.3%. The sequenced sample was blood T cells: a sorted CD56 or NKG2C T cell subset, CD4+ or CD8+ T cells, or bulk PBMC T cells (not recorded which). All receptors derive from a woman in her forties or fifties in good health. The CDR3 runs from the conserved cysteine through the conserved F or W.

V	J	CDR3
TRBV4-2	TRBJ2-1	CASSLGALRDRLVNEQFF
TRBV24-1	TRBJ2-3	CATSDFPRFPDTQYF
TRBV7-9	TRBJ2-1	CASTILTSGREGASNEQFF
TRBV28	TRBJ2-2	CASSLSLAGATTGELFF
TRBV20-1	TRBJ2-3	CSAFEPNTDTQYF
TRBV7-6	TRBJ2-2	CASSVVQHSNTGELFF
TRBV12-3/TRBV12-4	TRBJ2-2	CASSLVSWGPPGELFF
TRBV3-1	TRBJ2-1	CASRPTRSSSYNEQFF
TRBV2	TRBJ2-1	CASILRTSANEQFF
TRBV6-5	TRBJ1-3	CASSYSHTVTGNTIYF
TRBV6-1	TRBJ1-3	CASSEEGLDTIYF
TRBV7-9	TRBJ2-7	CASSDRPGTSGRAREQYF
TRBV29-1	TRBJ1-1	CSVRDRGTVEAFF
TRBV14	TRBJ1-5	CASSQSGSQPQHF
TRBV10-3	TRBJ1-1	CAISEGIVAFF
TRBV12-3/TRBV12-4	TRBJ2-3	CASSPGTATSTDTQYF
TRBV20-1	TRBJ2-1	CSAKDGQGHNEQFF
TRBV6-1	TRBJ2-5	CASLWTGGETQYF
TRBV4-2	TRBJ1-3	CASSQGTGIGSSGNTIYF
TRBV5-1	TRBJ2-1	CASRVTGAGQFF
TRBV7-8	TRBJ2-7	CASSLALTAEQYF
TRBV20-1	TRBJ2-3	CSASSIAGGWTTDTQYF
TRBV5-6	TRBJ2-2	CASSLFSGAGTGELFF
TRBV7-8	TRBJ1-3	CASSTWDRISGNTIYF
TRBV11-3	TRBJ1-2	CASSSGQDWNYGYTF
TRBV5-1	TRBJ1-1	CASSLVQGVLPTEAFF
TRBV29-1	TRBJ2-5	CSVRSGKGETQYF
TRBV19	TRBJ2-1	CASSGSFGQEQFF